The source of this T cell receptor beta chain is a study of blood T cell repertoires in COVID-19. Study summary: Acute-phase and convalescent COVID-19 samples originated in the United States, Italy and Spain. From T cells, B-cell-depleted T cells, or PBMCs came the material, which was cDNA or gDNA.

A single count supports this clone. V was shortened by 5 bases and J by 0 bases, with 10 bases between the two germline ends. CDR3 length: 15 amino acids. Germline V CDR1 and CDR2: MDHEN, SYDVKM. Original data processing: Estimated nucleated cell counts came from reference gene primer amplification. Produced via immunoSEQ multiplex PCR; TCRdb's table is partial and in-frame only. D and trimming were read from the DNA, whereas the V and J calls and clone size are those reported in that table. The sample has about 220,000 clones; around 84% are singletons. The chain combines TRBV28 with TRBJ1-4; D is possibly TRBD1 (5 bases). The TCR originated in a man in his forties or fifties who had recovered from COVID-19. The sequenced sample was peripheral blood. CDR3 in amino acids: CASSPTDATNEKLFF. Written as DNA, the CDR3 is TGTGCCAGCAGTCCGACAGACGCAACTAATGAAAAACTGTTTTTT.